Detailed here is one T cell receptor (beta chain). After removal of 0 bases from V and 5 bases from J, the junction contained 4 bases not matched to a gene. The CDR3 runs to 17 residues. Per the germline V gene, CDR1 is LGHNA and CDR2 is YNFKEQ. This specimen comes from a study of blood T cell repertoires in COVID-19. In the original processing: Using reference gene primer amplification, nucleated cell counts were estimated. The repertoire was sequenced with immunoSEQ multiplex PCR; TCRdb's copy has only in-frame clones and lacks some. That table is the source of V, J and clone size, and D and trimming were worked out from the DNA. This sample has a few hundred thousand clones, with about 83% found just once. Recovered status in Cohort 3 required two negative PCRs, clearance, or symptom resolution.

Specimen: PBMCs or T cells enriched from blood (not recorded which). This chain connects TRBV4-2 to TRBJ2-3; TRBD2 aligns across 14 bases. The TCR sequence derives from a woman aged 50 to 60 who had recovered from COVID-19. The CDR3 loop is CASSQDPTSGGEDTQYF. The CDR3, as DNA: TGTGCCAGCAGCCAAGATCCGACTAGCGGGGGGGAAGATACGCAGTATTTT.